These 15 T cell receptor beta chains came from one sample sequenced in a study of metastatic and nonmetastatic thyroid tumors. Thyroid surgery took place with no prior treatment in any patient. With MiXCR, TCRdb reprocessed the PCR reads. The repertoire has 15,000 or so clones, 31% of them found once; the top ten carry approximately 10%. Sequenced sample: blood. The receptor source for this set is a female donor with papillary thyroid cancer or a benign thyroid nodule (not recorded which). Some clones in this sample may be carry-over from other donors' samples.

This clone was counted only a few times. The gene calls are TRBV19 and TRBJ1-1; D gene unclear. In germline, CDR1 is LNHDA, CDR2 SQIVND (reference sequence). V was pared by 5 bases and J by 6 bases, with 13 bases between. The CDR3 covers 13 residues. CDR3 residues: CASSLTRQAEAFF. CDR3 sequence (DNA): TGTGCCAGTAGTCTGACTAGACAAGCTGAAGCTTTCTTT.

This clone was recorded a few times. Within the sample, other DNA sequences also encode this same CDR3. The chain joins TRBV6-1 to TRBJ2-3; possible D gene TRBD2, 6 bases. This CDR3 contains 14 residues. Trimming took 8 bases from V and 3 from J, leaving 15 bases between them. Germline V CDR1 and CDR2: MNHNS, SASEGT. Here the CDR3 DNA reads TGTGCCAGCCAGACTGCTGGGGGGACAGATACGCAGTATTTT. Amino acid sequence: CASQTAGGTDTQYF.

This clone appeared a few times. At one of its ends the junction is not consistent with the germline gene, which may arise from a read error. The chain couples TRBV24-1 to TRBJ1-1; D gene unclear. This CDR3 contains 15 residues. Germline V gives CDR1 KGHDR, CDR2 SFDVKD. In DNA form, the CDR3 reads TGTGCCACCAGCGATTCAGATCATGCGAACACTGAAGCTTTCTTT. It translates to CATSDSDHANTEAFF.

V usage is TRBV10-1 and J usage is TRBJ2-1; no clear D gene. The CDR3 sequence is 13 residues long. V was pared by 2 bases and J by 9 bases, with 11 bases between. Germline V lookup: CDR1 WNHNN, CDR2 SYGVQD (reference sequence). In DNA form, the CDR3 reads TGCGCCAGCAGTGAGACCTCTCTGGGTGAGCAGTTCTTC. It codes for CASSETSLGEQFF.

This sequence joins TRBV29-1 and TRBJ1-3; TRBD1 aligns across 8 bases. V was clipped by 4 bases and J by 1 base; unmatched bases: 24. Germline V gene lookup returns CDR1 SQVTM and CDR2 ANQGSEA. The CDR3 has 21 residues. DNA of the CDR3: TGCAGCGTTGGGAAGGACAGGGAGAGTGTTTGGACCAGGATGTCTGGAAACACCATATATTTT. Protein: CSVGKDRESVWTRMSGNTIYF.

V gene TRBV12-3 or TRBV12-4 combines with J gene TRBJ1-5; D possibly corresponds to TRBD1 (5 bases). The ends were cut back, 3 bases at V and 5 bases at J, with 11 bases in the middle. The CDR3 contains 14 residues. CDR3 amino acids: CASSLRTPHQPQHF. The CDR3 bases are TGTGCCAGCAGTTTGAGGACACCCCATCAGCCCCAGCATTTT.

V usage is TRBV11-2 and J usage is TRBJ2-3; tentative D call: TRBD2 (6 bases). Per the germline V gene, CDR1 is SGHAT and CDR2 is FQNNGV. Deletions cut 3 bases from V and 4 bases from J, with 17 bases between. The CDR3 runs to 16 residues. For the CDR3, the DNA is TGTGCCAGCAGCTTTTACCGGGGACTGGGGGCAGATACGCAGTATTTT. It translates to CASSFYRGLGADTQYF. The whole variable domain, filled in from reference TRBV11-2 and TRBJ2-3, reads EAGVAQSPRYKIIEKRQSVAFWCNPISGHATLYWYQQILGQGPKLLIQFQNNGVVDDSQLPKDRFSAERLKGVDSTLKIQPAKLEDSAVYLCASSFYRGLGADTQYFGPGTRLTVL.

This clone has a count of ten or more. V usage is TRBV18 and J usage is TRBJ2-5; D gene unclear. The germline V and J ends were trimmed by 6 bases and 2 bases, with 10 bases remaining between them. The germline V gene encodes CDR1 KGHSH and CDR2 LQKENI. The CDR3 is made up of 13 amino acids. The DNA for the CDR3 is TGTGCCAGCTCCCCTAACCATCAAGAGACCCAGTACTTC. The encoded protein is CASSPNHQETQYF. The whole variable domain, remainder taken from reference TRBV18 and TRBJ2-5, is NAGVMQNPRHLVRRRGQEARLRCSPMKGHSHVYWYRQLPEEGLKFMVYLQKENIIDESGMPKERFSAEFPKEGPSILRIQQVVRGDSAAYFCASSPNHQETQYFGPGTRLLVL.

This clone showed up just a few times. This chain joins TRBV10-1 and TRBJ2-3; 7 bases match TRBD2. Per germline, CDR1 WNHNN and CDR2 SYGVQD (reference sequence). This CDR3 has 16 amino acids. V shed 1 base and J 1 base; nucleotides not matched to a gene: 5. The CDR3 sequence is CASSEFAGVGTDTQYF. The DNA of the CDR3 is TGCGCCAGCAGTGAGTTCGCGGGAGTGGGCACAGATACGCAGTATTTT.

This clone came up a few times. At one of its ends the junction is not consistent with the germline gene, which may arise from a read error. The V call is TRBV15, the J call TRBJ2-3; 8 bases are shared with TRBD2. This CDR3 region has 16 residues. Germline CDR1 LNHNV, CDR2 YYDKDF (reference sequence). CDR3 protein: CAISRLSGGSQDTQYF. In DNA form, the CDR3 reads TGTGCCATCAGCAGGTTGTCGGGGGGGTCCCAGGATACGCAGTATTTT.

The CDR3 reads CSARLQIAGELFF. CDR3 coding DNA: TGCAGTGCTAGATTACAGATCGCCGGGGAGCTGTTTTTT. The rearrangement links TRBV20-1 to TRBJ2-2, with D unresolved. CDR3 length: 13 residues. V lost 2 bases and J lost 6, with 10 bases in between. Germline V CDR1 and CDR2: DFQATT, SNEGSKA (reference sequence).

In this sample, this clone turned up a few times. The J gene is TRBJ2-7, the V gene TRBV28, with D perhaps matching TRBD1 or TRBD2 (5 bases each). There are 14 residues in the CDR3. From germline, CDR1 is MDHEN and CDR2 SYDVKM. The V gene lost 7 bases and the J gene lost 2 bases, with 15 bases spanning the gap. CDR3 coding DNA: TGTGCCAGCAAAAGCCGGGACGGTGCCTACGAGCAGTACTTC. This translates into CASKSRDGAYEQYF.

This clone was picked up a small number of times. The gene calls are TRBV28 and TRBJ1-5, with D uncertain. The V end was cut by 5 bases, the J end by 2 bases, with 22 bases between. The CDR3 has 18 residues. Germline loops: CDR1 MDHEN, CDR2 SYDVKM. The CDR3 loop is CASSPRPSGYVCNQPQHF. The DNA of the CDR3 is TGTGCCAGCAGTCCCCGGCCATCGGGGTATGTCTGCAATCAGCCCCAGCATTTT.

With regard to this clone: Germline and junction disagree at one end, which may indicate a read error. The chain combines TRBV2 with TRBJ2-7; D remains ambiguous. This CDR3 region has 14 residues. From germline, CDR1 is SNHLY and CDR2 FYNNEI. The CDR3 here is CASLSVGTMGEQYF. In nucleotides, the CDR3 is TGCGCCAGCCTTTCAGTGGGCACAATGGGCGAGCAGTACTTC. Full variable domain (outside the CDR3, taken from reference TRBV2 and TRBJ2-7): EPEVTQTPSHQVTQMGQEVILRCVPISNHLYFYWYRQILGQKVEFLVSFYNNEISEKSEIFDDQFSVERPDGSNFTLKIRSTKLEDSAMYFCASLSVGTMGEQYFGPGTRLTVT.

The sample holds many counts of this clone. A much larger clone differs by one base, so this may be a read error. The chain recombines TRBV5-4 with TRBJ2-1, with 12 bases matching TRBD2. The CDR3 covers 16 residues. Germline V gives CDR1 SGHNT, CDR2 YYREEE (reference sequence). V dropped 3 bases and J dropped 6; count of bases not matched to a gene: 7. Here the CDR3 DNA reads TGTGCCAGCAGCTCCGGACTAGCGGGGCCCTGCAATGAGCAGTTCTTC. Amino acids: CASSSGLAGPCNEQFF.